This passage covers 21 T cell receptor beta chains from one sample sequenced in a study of graft-versus-host responses after intestinal transplantation. Profiling relied on immunoSEQ multiplex PCR, and the TCRdb table lists in-frame clones only, not all of them. The table lists tens of thousands of clones, roughly 94% of them singletons. Their cognate antigens are unknown. The sequencing used unstimulated CD4+ T cells sorted from spleen or lymph node cells, collected before transplant. The receptors here all came from a human donor who was the organ donor for an intestinal transplant.

The rearrangement links TRBV9 to TRBJ2-3; 12 bases align to TRBD2. V trimming: 0 bases; J trimming: 7 bases; junction bases outside the gene matches: 3. The CDR3 is 15 residues long. Germline V lookup: CDR1 SGDLS, CDR2 YYNGEE. CDR3 bases: TGTGCCAGCAGCGTAGGACTAGCGGGGGCCAATACGCAGTATTTT. This translates into CASSVGLAGANTQYF.

The chain links TRBV2 to TRBJ1-5, with D possibly matching TRBD1 (6 bases). The germline gives CDR1 SNHLY, CDR2 FYNNEI. Trimming removed 8 bases from V and 0 bases from J, with 17 bases in between. CDR3 length equals 16 residues. The CDR3 coding sequence is TGTGCCAGCGAGGGGGACGTCAGGGGTAGCAATCAGCCCCAGCATTTT. Its protein is CASEGDVRGSNQPQHF.

The rearrangement uses TRBV9 and TRBJ2-3; the match to TRBD2 covers 7 bases. Germline values: CDR1 SGDLS, CDR2 YYNGEE. With 4 bases clipped from V and 2 bases from J, the junction kept 10 bases outside the gene matches. The CDR3 has 16 residues. The CDR3 DNA is TGTGCCAGCAGCTCCCCAAGCGGGGCAACCACAGATACGCAGTATTTT. Encoded protein: CASSSPSGATTDTQYF.

The rearrangement uses TRBV30 and TRBJ1-6, with a weak D call TRBD1 (6 bases). The length of the CDR3 is 13 residues. V lost 2 bases to trimming and J lost 7 bases, with 9 bases between them. Per germline, CDR1 GTSNPN and CDR2 SVGIG (reference sequence). In DNA form, the CDR3 reads TGTGCCTGGAGTCCACAGGGAAATTCACCCCTCCACTTT. Its translation is CAWSPQGNSPLHF.

This clone was counted a single time. CDR3 bases: TGTGCCAGTAGCCGGACTAGAGTGGAGACCCAGTACTTC. It codes for CASSRTRVETQYF. The rearrangement joins TRBV19 to TRBJ2-5; TRBD2 matches at 7 bases. The germline V gene encodes CDR1 LNHDA and CDR2 SQIVND (reference sequence). The V and J ends lost 6 bases and 5 bases, in that order; junction bases with no gene match: 6. The CDR3 loop spans 13 amino acids.

The V call is TRBV5-1, the J call TRBJ2-3, with 10 bases fitting TRBD2. In germline, CDR1 is SGHRS, CDR2 YFSETQ. J gave up 2 bases and V 4 bases, and 7 bases lay outside the gene matches. CDR3 length: 16 amino acids. The CDR3 loop is CASSHPLAGVTDTQYF. Written as DNA, the CDR3 is TGCGCCAGCAGCCACCCGCTAGCGGGGGTCACAGATACGCAGTATTTT.

The chain combines TRBV6-5 with TRBJ1-1; TRBD1 aligns across 7 bases. The CDR3 is made up of 14 amino acids. V dropped 6 bases and J dropped 5; count of bases not matched to a gene: 9. Germline CDR1 and CDR2: MNHEY and SVGAGI. CDR3 protein: CASRRQGIRTEAFF. The CDR3 nucleotides are TGTGCCAGCAGGAGACAGGGTATACGGACTGAAGCTTTCTTT.

This rearrangement joins TRBV30 to TRBJ2-5; 8 bases agree with TRBD1. J was trimmed by 5 bases and V by 5 bases; bases with no gene match: 10. Germline assignment: CDR1 GTSNPN and CDR2 SVGIG (reference sequence). CDR3 length equals 14 residues. This CDR3 reads CAWGGYRGSETQYF. DNA for the CDR3: TGTGCCTGGGGCGGATACAGGGGGTCGGAGACCCAGTACTTC. The whole variable domain, remainder taken from reference TRBV30 and TRBJ2-5, is SQTIHQWPATLVQPVGSPLSLECTVEGTSNPNLYWYRQAAGRGLQLLFYSVGIGQISSEVPQNLSASRPQDRQFILSSKKLLLSDSGFYLCAWGGYRGSETQYFGPGTRLLVL.

The chain couples TRBV21-1 to TRBJ1-2. TRBV21-1 is annotated as a pseudogene. There are 14 residues in the CDR3. CDR3 DNA sequence: TGTGCCAGCAGCGGGACCGAGGCTAACTATGGCTACACCTTC. Residues: CASSGTEANYGYTF.

This rearrangement joins TRBV6-5 to TRBJ1-1, with D perhaps TRBD1 (6 bases). This CDR3 is built from 13 residues. The germline V gene has CDR1 MNHEY and CDR2 SVGAGI. The V end lost 5 bases, the J end lost 9 bases, and 16 bases lay between the germline ends. The CDR3 is CASSEWDNSKAFF. The CDR3 DNA is TGTGCCAGCAGTGAATGGGACAACTCGAAAGCTTTCTTT.

The chain combines TRBV28 with TRBJ2-3; 8 bases map to TRBD1. The CDR3 spans 15 residues. With V trimmed by 5 bases and J by 5 bases, 9 bases remained unmatched. From germline, CDR1 is MDHEN and CDR2 SYDVKM. CDR3 DNA: TGTGCCAGCAGTGGATCGGACAGGGTTGGAGATACGCAGTATTTT. This translates into CASSGSDRVGDTQYF. The full variable domain, its missing parts supplied by reference TRBV28 and TRBJ2-3, is DVKVTQSSRYLVKRTGEKVFLECVQDMDHENMFWYRQDPGLGLRLIYFSYDVKMKEKGDIPEGYSVSREKKERFSLILESASTNQTSMYLCASSGSDRVGDTQYFGPGTRLTVL.

The genes are TRBV5-1 and TRBJ1-4; 7 bases agree with TRBD1. The CDR3 has 19 amino acids. The trim removed 1 base at V and 3 bases at J, leaving 15 bases unmatched. Germline V gene lookup returns CDR1 SGHRS and CDR2 YFSETQ. The DNA for the CDR3 is TGCGCCAGCAGCTTGAGGGGTCGACAGGGAGGGGACCCTAATGAAAAACTGTTTTTT. Its translation is CASSLRGRQGGDPNEKLFF. The full variable domain, completed using reference TRBV5-1 and TRBJ1-4, is KAGVTQTPRYLIKTRGQQVTLSCSPISGHRSVSWYQQTPGQGLQFLFEYFSETQRNKGNFPGRFSGRQFSNSRSEMNVSTLELGDSALYLCASSLRGRQGGDPNEKLFFGSGTQLSVL.

The chain couples TRBV28 to TRBJ1-4; 8 bases agree with TRBD1. Germline CDR1 and CDR2: MDHEN and SYDVKM. V shed 7 bases and J 7 bases; nucleotides not matched to a gene: 5. The length of the CDR3 is 13 residues. The CDR3 DNA sequence: TGTGCCAGCACCGCAGGGGGCGCTGAAAAACTGTTTTTT. Translated: CASTAGGAEKLFF.

This chain connects TRBV6-5 to TRBJ2-7, with 15 bases that match TRBD2. The CDR3 length is 16 residues. V was clipped by 0 bases and J by 5 bases; unmatched bases: 2. Germline assignment: CDR1 MNHEY and CDR2 SVGAGI. In nucleotides, the CDR3 is TGTGCCAGCAGTTACTCAGGACTAGCGGGGGGGCACGAGCAGTACTTC. As protein: CASSYSGLAGGHEQYF.

This clone appeared a few times. The chain has TRBV4-3 and TRBJ1-3; D is unclear. CDR1 and CDR2 (germline): LGHNA, YSLEER. The CDR3 has 13 amino acids. With 0 bases removed from V and 6 bases from J, the gap between germline ends came to 6 bases. The CDR3 loop is CASSQDPTNTIYF. The CDR3 bases are TGCGCCAGCAGCCAAGATCCTACAAACACCATATATTTT.

The V gene is TRBV21-1, the J gene TRBJ1-1; the DNA was not compared with TRBD1, the D call given in the table. TRBV21-1 counts as a pseudogene. CDR3 size: 12 residues. This CDR3 reads CASRTIRTEAFF. The CDR3 DNA sequence: TGTGCCAGCAGAACAATTCGCACTGAAGCTTTCTTT.

The chain is built from TRBV6-1 and TRBJ1-5; TRBD1 matches 9 bases. Germline values: CDR1 MNHNS, CDR2 SASEGT. The CDR3 spans 15 residues. The V and J ends lost 1 base and 6 bases, in that order; junction bases with no gene match: 4. CDR3: CASSEGLQGAQPQHF. The CDR3 DNA is TGTGCCAGCAGTGAAGGATTACAGGGGGCTCAGCCCCAGCATTTT.

This clone was found once. Other DNA sequences in this sample translate to the same CDR3. V usage is TRBV4-3 and J usage is TRBJ1-1; tentative D call: TRBD1 (5 bases). Germline CDR1 is LGHNA and CDR2 is YSLEER. The CDR3 spans 13 residues. V was clipped by 0 bases and J by 3 bases, with 5 bases between them. CDR3 region: CASSQDRDTEAFF. The CDR3 DNA sequence: TGCGCCAGCAGCCAAGACAGGGACACTGAAGCTTTCTTT.

The chain joins TRBV9 to TRBJ2-2; 9 bases are a match to TRBD2. Trimming at V came to 3 bases and at J to 0 bases, leaving 15 bases not matched to a gene. The CDR3 loop spans 20 amino acids. CDR1 and CDR2 from the germline V gene are SGDLS and YYNGEE. For the CDR3, the DNA is TGTGCCAGCAGCGCCCGGAGGTTAGCGGGGGCCCCTACGAACACCGGGGAGCTGTTTTTT. This codes for CASSARRLAGAPTNTGELFF.

Only a few counts were recorded for this clone. The V call is TRBV19, the J call TRBJ1-2; tentative D call: TRBD1 (5 bases). Trimming stripped 6 bases from V and 6 bases from J, with 17 bases between. The CDR3 is made up of 14 amino acids. CDR1 and CDR2 from the germline V gene are LNHDA and SQIVND (reference sequence). The CDR3 DNA reads as TGTGCCAGTAGGGACGGGACGGCGCCAAATGGCTACACCTTC. It codes for CASRDGTAPNGYTF.

The V gene is TRBV6-5, the J gene TRBJ1-2; a possible D gene is TRBD1 (5 bases). Germline lookup yields CDR1 MNHEY and CDR2 SVGAGI. The CDR3 is made up of 14 amino acids. V was clipped by 2 bases and J by 8 bases, with 15 bases between them. The CDR3 is CASSYTGQMDGYTF. The CDR3 bases are TGTGCCAGCAGTTACACAGGTCAGATGGACGGCTACACCTTC.